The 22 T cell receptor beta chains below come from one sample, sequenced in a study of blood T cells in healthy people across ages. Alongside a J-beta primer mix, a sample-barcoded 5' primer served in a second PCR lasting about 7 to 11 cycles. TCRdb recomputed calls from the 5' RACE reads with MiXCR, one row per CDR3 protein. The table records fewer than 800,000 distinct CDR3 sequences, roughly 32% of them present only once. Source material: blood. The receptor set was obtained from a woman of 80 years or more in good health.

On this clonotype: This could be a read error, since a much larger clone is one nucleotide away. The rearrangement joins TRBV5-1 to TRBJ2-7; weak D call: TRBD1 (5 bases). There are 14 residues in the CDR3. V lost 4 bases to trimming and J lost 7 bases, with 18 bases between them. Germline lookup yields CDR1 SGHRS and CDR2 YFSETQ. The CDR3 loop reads CASSVSGLIEEQYF. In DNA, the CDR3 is TGCGCCAGCAGCGTCTCAGGGTTGATAGAGGAGCAGTACTTC.

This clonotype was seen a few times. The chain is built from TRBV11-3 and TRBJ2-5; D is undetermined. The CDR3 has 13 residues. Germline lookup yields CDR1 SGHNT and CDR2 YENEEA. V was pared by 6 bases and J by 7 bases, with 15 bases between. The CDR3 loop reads CASSWTLRGTQYF. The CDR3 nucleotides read TGTGCCAGCAGTTGGACCCTCCGCGGGACCCAGTACTTC. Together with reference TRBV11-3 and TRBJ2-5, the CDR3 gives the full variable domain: EAGVVQSPRYKIIEKKQPVAFWCNPISGHNTLYWYLQNLGQGPELLIRYENEEAVDDSQLPKDRFSAERLKGVDSTLKIQPAELGDSAVYLCASSWTLRGTQYFGPGTRLLVL.

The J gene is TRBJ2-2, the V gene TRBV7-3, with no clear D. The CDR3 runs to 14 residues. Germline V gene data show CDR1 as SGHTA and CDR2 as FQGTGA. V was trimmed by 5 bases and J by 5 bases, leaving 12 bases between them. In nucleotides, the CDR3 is TGTGCCAGCAGCCCGAACAGCTTTACCGGGGAGCTGTTTTTT. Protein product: CASSPNSFTGELFF. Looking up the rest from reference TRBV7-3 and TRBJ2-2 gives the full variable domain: GAGVSQTPSNKVTEKGKYVELRCDPISGHTALYWYRQSLGQGPEFLIYFQGTGAADDSGLPNDRFFAVRPEGSVSTLKIQRTERGDSAVYLCASSPNSFTGELFFGEGSRLTVL.

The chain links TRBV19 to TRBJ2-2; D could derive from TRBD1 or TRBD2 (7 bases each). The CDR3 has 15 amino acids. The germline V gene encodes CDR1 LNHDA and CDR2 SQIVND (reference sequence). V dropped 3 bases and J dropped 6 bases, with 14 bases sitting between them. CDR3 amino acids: CASSIRQGGAGELFF. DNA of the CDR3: TGTGCCAGTAGTATCCGACAGGGAGGGGCCGGGGAGCTGTTTTTT.

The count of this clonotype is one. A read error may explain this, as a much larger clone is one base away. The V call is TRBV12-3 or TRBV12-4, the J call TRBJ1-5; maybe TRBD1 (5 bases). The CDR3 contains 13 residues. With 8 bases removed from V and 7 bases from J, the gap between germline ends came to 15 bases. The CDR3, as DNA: TGTGCCAGCGGCAACGGGGGTAGACAGCCCCAGCATTTT. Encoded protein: CASGNGGRQPQHF.

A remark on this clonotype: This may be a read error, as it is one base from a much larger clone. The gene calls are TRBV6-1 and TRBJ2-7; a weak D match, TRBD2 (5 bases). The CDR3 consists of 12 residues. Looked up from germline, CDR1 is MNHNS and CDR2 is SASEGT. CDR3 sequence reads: CTSTGNFYEQYF. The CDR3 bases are TGTACCAGCACCGGGAATTTCTACGAGCAGTACTTC.

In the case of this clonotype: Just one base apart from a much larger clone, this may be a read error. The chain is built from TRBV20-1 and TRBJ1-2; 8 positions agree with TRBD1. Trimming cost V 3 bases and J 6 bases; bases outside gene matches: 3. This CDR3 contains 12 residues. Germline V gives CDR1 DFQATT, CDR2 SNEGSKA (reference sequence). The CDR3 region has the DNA TGCAGTGCTAGTGTCAGGGGGCATGGCTACACCTTC. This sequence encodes CSASVRGHGYTF.

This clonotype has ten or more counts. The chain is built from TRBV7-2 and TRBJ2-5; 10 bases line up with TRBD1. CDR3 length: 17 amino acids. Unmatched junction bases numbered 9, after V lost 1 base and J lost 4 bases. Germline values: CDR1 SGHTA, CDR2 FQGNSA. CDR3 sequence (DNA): TGTGCCAGCAGCTTAGGAACGGGACAGGGGTTTGGAGAGACCCAGTACTTC. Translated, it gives CASSLGTGQGFGETQYF.

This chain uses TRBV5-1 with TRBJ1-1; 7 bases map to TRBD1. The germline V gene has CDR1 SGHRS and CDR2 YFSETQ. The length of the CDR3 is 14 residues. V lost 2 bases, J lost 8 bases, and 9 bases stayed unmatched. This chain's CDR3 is CASSLFVGGQEAFF. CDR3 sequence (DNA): TGCGCCAGCAGCTTATTTGTGGGGGGACAGGAAGCTTTCTTT.

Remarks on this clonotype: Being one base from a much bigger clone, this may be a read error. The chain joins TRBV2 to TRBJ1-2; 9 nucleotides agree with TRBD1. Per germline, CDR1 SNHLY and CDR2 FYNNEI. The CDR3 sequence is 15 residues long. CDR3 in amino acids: CTSSNRGQANYGYTF. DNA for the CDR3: TGTACCAGCAGCAACAGGGGGCAGGCTAACTATGGCTACACCTTC.

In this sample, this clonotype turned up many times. The CDR3 loop reads CASSLSGGVHEQFF. The CDR3 DNA reads as TGTGCCAGCAGCTTAAGCGGGGGGGTCCATGAGCAGTTCTTC. This sequence joins TRBV7-3 and TRBJ2-1; 9 positions match TRBD2. Germline-derived CDR1 and CDR2 are SGHTA and FQGTGA. This CDR3 spans 14 amino acids. The junction had 3 bases not matched to a gene; V was cut back by 1 base and J by 8 bases.

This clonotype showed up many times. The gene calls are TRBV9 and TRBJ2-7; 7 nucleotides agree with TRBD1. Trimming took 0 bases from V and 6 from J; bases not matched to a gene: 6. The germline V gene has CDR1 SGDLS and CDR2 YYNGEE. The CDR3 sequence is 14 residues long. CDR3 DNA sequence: TGTGCCAGCAGCGTAGACGGGACAGCTCTCGAGCAGTACTTC. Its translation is CASSVDGTALEQYF.

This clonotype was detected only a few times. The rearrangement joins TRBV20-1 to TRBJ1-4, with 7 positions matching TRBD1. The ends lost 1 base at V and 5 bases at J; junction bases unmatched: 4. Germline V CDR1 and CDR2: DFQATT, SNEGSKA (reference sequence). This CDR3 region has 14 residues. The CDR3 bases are TGCAGTGCTAGAGTACCGGGACAGAATGAAAAACTGTTTTTT. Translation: CSARVPGQNEKLFF.

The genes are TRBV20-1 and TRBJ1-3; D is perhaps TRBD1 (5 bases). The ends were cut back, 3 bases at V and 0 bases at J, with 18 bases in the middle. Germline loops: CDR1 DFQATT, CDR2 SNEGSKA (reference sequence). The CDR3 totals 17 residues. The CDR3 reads CSARAQFGGSSGNTIYF. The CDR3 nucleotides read TGCAGTGCTAGGGCCCAGTTTGGGGGAAGCTCTGGAAACACCATATATTTT.

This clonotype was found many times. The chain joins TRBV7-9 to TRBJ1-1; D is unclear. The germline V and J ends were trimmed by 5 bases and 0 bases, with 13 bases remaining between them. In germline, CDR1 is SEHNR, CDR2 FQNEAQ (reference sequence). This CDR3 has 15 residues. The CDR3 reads CASSPASGLNTEAFF. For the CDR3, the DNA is TGTGCCAGCAGCCCAGCCAGCGGGTTGAACACTGAAGCTTTCTTT.

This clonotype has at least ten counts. In DNA form, the CDR3 reads TGTGCCACCAGCAGAGAGCGGGGCCTAAGGTACGAGCAGTACTTC. It is translated as CATSRERGLRYEQYF. The chain uses TRBV15 and TRBJ2-7, with D tentatively TRBD2 (6 bases). CDR1 and CDR2 from the germline V gene are LNHNV and YYDKDF (reference sequence). The CDR3 sequence is 15 residues long. The V and J ends lost 0 bases and 4 bases respectively, with 13 bases between them.

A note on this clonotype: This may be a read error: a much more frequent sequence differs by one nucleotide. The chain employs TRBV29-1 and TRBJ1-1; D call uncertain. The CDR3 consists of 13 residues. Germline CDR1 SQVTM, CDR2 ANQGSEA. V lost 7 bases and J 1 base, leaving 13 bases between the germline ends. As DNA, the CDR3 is TGCAGCGCTAGCCATAAGGGGAACACTGAAGCTTTCTTT. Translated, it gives CSASHKGNTEAFF.

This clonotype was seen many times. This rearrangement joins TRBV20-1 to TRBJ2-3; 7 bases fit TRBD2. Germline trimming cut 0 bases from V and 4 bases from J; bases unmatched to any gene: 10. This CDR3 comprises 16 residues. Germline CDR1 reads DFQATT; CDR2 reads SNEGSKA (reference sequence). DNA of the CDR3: TGCAGTGCTAGAGATACCCAGCGGGGTCGGGCAGATACGCAGTATTTT. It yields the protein CSARDTQRGRADTQYF.

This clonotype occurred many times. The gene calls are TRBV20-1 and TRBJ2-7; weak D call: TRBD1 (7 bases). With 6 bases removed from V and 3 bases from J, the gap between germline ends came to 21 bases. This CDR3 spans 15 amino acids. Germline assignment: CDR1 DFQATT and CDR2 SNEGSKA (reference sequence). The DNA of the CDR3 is TGCAGTGCAAATCCGCGGGACAGCCCAAACTACGAGCAGTACTTC. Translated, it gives CSANPRDSPNYEQYF.

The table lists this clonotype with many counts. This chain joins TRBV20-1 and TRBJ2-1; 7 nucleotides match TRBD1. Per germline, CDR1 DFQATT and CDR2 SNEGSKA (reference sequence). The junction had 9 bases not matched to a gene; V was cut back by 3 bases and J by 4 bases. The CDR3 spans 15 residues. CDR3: CSASIGTVGYNEQFF. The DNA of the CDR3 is TGCAGTGCTAGTATTGGGACAGTGGGGTACAATGAGCAGTTCTTC.

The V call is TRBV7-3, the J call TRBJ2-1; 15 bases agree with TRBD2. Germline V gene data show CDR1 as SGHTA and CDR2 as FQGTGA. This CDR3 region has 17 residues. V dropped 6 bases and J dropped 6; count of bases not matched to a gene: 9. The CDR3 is CASSPFGLAGGSNEQFF. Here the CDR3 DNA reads TGTGCCAGCAGTCCATTCGGACTAGCGGGGGGGAGCAATGAGCAGTTCTTC.

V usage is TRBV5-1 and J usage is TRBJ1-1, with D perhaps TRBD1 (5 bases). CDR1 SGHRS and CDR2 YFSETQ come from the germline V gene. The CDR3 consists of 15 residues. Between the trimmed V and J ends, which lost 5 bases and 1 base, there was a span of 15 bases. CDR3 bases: TGCGCCAGCAGTTGGGGTCCGGGGGGGAACACTGAAGCTTTCTTT. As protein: CASSWGPGGNTEAFF.